This T cell receptor (beta chain) was recorded in a study of graft-versus-host responses after intestinal transplantation. Study context: As for transplant type, recipients had multivisceral, liver-intestinal, or isolated intestinal grafts.

The CDR3 sequence is 16 residues long. After removal of 4 bases from V and 6 bases from J, the junction contained 12 bases not matched to a gene. Germline V gene data show CDR1 as SGHDT and CDR2 as YYEEEE. In regard to this clone: What it binds is not known.

Assay: immunoSEQ multiplex PCR; the TCRdb copy retains only in-frame clones and omits some. The data show approximately 85,000 clones, 90% to 95% seen once. The clonotype was recovered from a human donor who was the organ donor for an intestinal transplant. The source was unstimulated CD8+ T cells sorted from spleen or lymph node cells, collected before transplant. The genes are TRBV5-6 and TRBJ2-1, with 8 bases identical to TRBD1. The CDR3 here is CASSLGTGEPCNEQFF. The CDR3 DNA sequence: TGTGCCAGCAGCCTCGGGACAGGCGAACCCTGCAATGAGCAGTTCTTC.